These 27 T cell receptor beta chains share one sample of origin, sequenced in a study of T cell clonotyping in hematopoietic cell transplantation. TCRdb's copy holds only in-frame clones and misses some; the assay was immunoSEQ multiplex PCR. The sample comprises about 11,000 clones, under 90% of which are singletons, and around 38% rests with the top ten. The specimen comprised PBMCs, sampled 180 days after allogeneic stem cell transplant. All receptors come from a male patient in his sixties or seventies who had an allogeneic stem cell transplant from an unrelated donor, so the T cells may come from the graft donor. Some clones in this sample may be carry-over from other donors' samples.

The rearrangement joins TRBV11-1 to TRBJ1-1; a weak D match, TRBD1 (5 bases). The CDR3 spans 15 residues. V gave up 5 bases and J gave up 0 bases, with 13 bases separating them. The germline CDR1 and CDR2 sequences are SGHAT and FQDESV (reference sequence). The CDR3 DNA sequence: TGTGCCAGCAGCACTCTAGGGGAAATGAACACTGAAGCTTTCTTT. As protein: CASSTLGEMNTEAFF. Full variable domain (missing parts from reference TRBV11-1 and TRBJ1-1): EAEVAQSPRYKITEKSQAVAFWCDPISGHATLYWYRQILGQGPELLVQFQDESVVDDSQLPKDRFSAERLKGVDSTLKIQPAELGDSAMYLCASSTLGEMNTEAFFGQGTRLTVV.

V usage is TRBV6-1 and J usage is TRBJ1-3; possibly TRBD1 for D (5 bases). From germline, CDR1 is MNHNS and CDR2 SASEGT. CDR3 size: 16 residues. Trimming removed 1 base at V and 4 bases at J, with 14 bases between. Written as DNA, the CDR3 is TGTGCCAGCAGTGAAGGCAGCAGGGCAACGGGAAACACCATATATTTT. Its protein is CASSEGSRATGNTIYF.

The CDR3 is CASPTGIGNEQFF. DNA for the CDR3: TGTGCCAGTCCTACAGGGATCGGGAATGAGCAGTTCTTC. The V call is TRBV7-9, the J call TRBJ2-1; possibly TRBD1 for D (6 bases). The ends were cut back, 9 bases at V and 7 bases at J, with 16 bases in the middle. CDR1 and CDR2 (germline): SEHNR, FQNEAQ (reference sequence). This CDR3 region has 13 residues.

This clone was observed once. V usage is TRBV7-2 and J usage is TRBJ2-5; TRBD1 agrees at 10 bases. J lost 5 bases, V lost 5 bases, and 5 bases had no gene match. Germline V gene data show CDR1 as SGHTA and CDR2 as FQGNSA. The CDR3 loop spans 14 amino acids. The CDR3 DNA follows: TGTGCCAGCAGCACGGGACAGGGGCACGAGACCCAGTACTTC. The encoded protein is CASSTGQGHETQYF.

CDR3 DNA sequence: TGTGCCAGCAGCCCCAGGGGAGCTTTCCGGGAGCTGTTTTTT. This codes for CASSPRGAFRELFF. This chain links TRBV7-6 with TRBJ2-2; tentative D call: TRBD1 (6 bases). The germline V gene has CDR1 SGHVS and CDR2 FNYEAQ. V gave up 5 bases and J gave up 9 bases, with 16 bases separating them. This CDR3 is built from 14 residues.

The chain is built from TRBV14 and TRBJ1-6; perhaps TRBD1 as D (5 bases). V was cut by 1 base and J by 7 bases, with 26 bases left in between. CDR1 and CDR2 from the germline V gene are SGHDN and FVKESK. The CDR3 runs to 20 residues. The CDR3 DNA sequence: TGTGCCAGCAGCCAAGCTATCGGGCGTCAGGGTAAAACTGGAAATTCACCCCTCCACTTT. As protein: CASSQAIGRQGKTGNSPLHF.

This chain uses TRBV5-1 with TRBJ2-3, with D unclear. The germline V and J ends were trimmed by 0 bases and 1 base, with 6 bases remaining between them. This CDR3 has 14 amino acids. Germline CDR1 and CDR2: SGHRS and YFSETQ. The CDR3 coding sequence is TGCGCCAGCAGCTTGGAGGGTGGCACAGATACGCAGTATTTT. This gives the protein CASSLEGGTDTQYF.

This clone appeared once. The genes are TRBV5-1 and TRBJ2-3; no firm D call. Germline V gene data show CDR1 as SGHRS and CDR2 as YFSETQ. V was cut by 3 bases and J by 3 bases, with 14 bases left in between. The CDR3 extends over 15 amino acids. This CDR3 is CASSSSGSGTDTQYF. CDR3 DNA sequence: TGCGCCAGCAGCTCTTCTGGGTCTGGGACAGATACGCAGTATTTT.

The rearrangement links TRBV29-1 to TRBJ2-3; D perhaps matches TRBD2 (5 bases). The CDR3 runs to 11 residues. The V end lost 7 bases, the J end lost 2 bases, and 7 bases lay between the germline ends. Looked up from germline, CDR1 is SQVTM and CDR2 is ANQGSEA. This CDR3 is CSAGDTDTQYF. CDR3 sequence (DNA): TGCAGCGCCGGGGACACAGATACGCAGTATTTT.

The rearrangement joins TRBV5-1 to TRBJ2-2; tentative D call: TRBD1 (6 bases). The length of the CDR3 is 16 residues. The V end was cut by 4 bases, the J end by 0 bases, with 13 bases between. Germline values: CDR1 SGHRS, CDR2 YFSETQ. CDR3 residues: CASSLGTQPNTGELFF. CDR3 coding DNA: TGCGCCAGCAGCCTCGGGACACAACCGAACACCGGGGAGCTGTTTTTT.

This clone has just one count. The chain is built from TRBV11-2 and TRBJ1-5, with D maybe TRBD1 (6 bases). The CDR3 has 17 residues. In germline, CDR1 is SGHAT, CDR2 FQNNGV. Trimming left V 0 bases short and J 7 bases short, with 19 bases between. The CDR3 is CASSLDFEDRITQPQHF. The CDR3 nucleotides are TGTGCCAGCAGCTTAGATTTCGAGGACAGAATAACGCAGCCCCAGCATTTT.

V and J are TRBV5-6 and TRBJ1-5; TRBD1 is a possible D gene (6 bases). This CDR3 has 14 amino acids. The ends were cut back, 0 bases at V and 7 bases at J, with 11 bases in the middle. Germline CDR1 SGHDT, CDR2 YYEEEE. DNA of the CDR3: TGTGCCAGCAGCTTGGGGGGGGCCCACCAGCCCCAGCATTTT. It translates to CASSLGGAHQPQHF. Full variable domain (remainder filled in from reference TRBV5-6 and TRBJ1-5): DAGVTQSPTHLIKTRGQQVTLRCSPKSGHDTVSWYQQALGQGPQFIFQYYEEEERQRGNFPDRFSGHQFPNYSSELNVNALLLGDSALYLCASSLGGAHQPQHFGDGTRLSIL.

V and J are TRBV4-3 and TRBJ1-2; D is perhaps TRBD1 (6 bases). This CDR3 region has 14 residues. CDR1 is LGHNA, CDR2 YSLEER, per germline. Trimming took off 4 bases at V and 5 bases at J, with 14 bases between the two ends. For the CDR3, the DNA is TGCGCCAGCAGCCCGGACAGTTCCACTTATGGCTACACCTTC. Protein: CASSPDSSTYGYTF.

This clone has a handful of counts. J is TRBJ1-5 and V is TRBV19; D is undetermined. The germline V and J ends were trimmed by 5 bases and 5 bases, with 13 bases remaining between them. This CDR3 has 14 amino acids. Germline V CDR1 and CDR2: LNHDA, SQIVND (reference sequence). CDR3 loop: CASSLRPRDQPQHF. The CDR3 DNA reads as TGTGCCAGTAGTCTGCGCCCGAGGGATCAGCCCCAGCATTTT.

The chain is built from TRBV6-5 and TRBJ1-2; D not resolved. CDR3 size: 12 residues. CDR1 and CDR2 from the germline V gene are MNHEY and SVGAGI. V was cut by 6 bases and J by 6 bases, with 11 bases left in between. CDR3 loop: CASRDGPDGYTF. The CDR3 region has the DNA TGTGCCAGCAGGGACGGACCAGATGGCTACACCTTC.

This clone was counted a single time. The gene calls are TRBV7-9 and TRBJ1-1; 8 bases map to TRBD1. The CDR3 sequence is 16 residues long. The germline V gene has CDR1 SEHNR and CDR2 FQNEAQ (reference sequence). V trimming: 5 bases; J trimming: 3 bases; junction bases outside the gene matches: 11. The CDR3: CASSRTGGNGYTEAFF. The DNA of the CDR3 is TGTGCCAGCAGCCGAACAGGGGGAAATGGGTACACTGAAGCTTTCTTT.

The chain uses TRBV9 and TRBJ2-3; 11 nucleotides match TRBD2. The V gene end was trimmed by 2 bases and the J gene end by 5 bases; junction bases not matched to a gene: 4. Germline loops: CDR1 SGDLS, CDR2 YYNGEE. The CDR3 length is 15 residues. The chain's CDR3 is CASSVSGGEQDTQYF. CDR3 sequence (DNA): TGTGCCAGCAGCGTTAGCGGGGGGGAGCAAGATACGCAGTATTTT.

This clone occurred once. The chain recombines TRBV29-1 with TRBJ2-3; 7 positions agree with TRBD2. Trimming cost V 1 base and J 8 bases; bases outside gene matches: 3. Germline V gene sequence: CDR1 SQVTM, CDR2 ANQGSEA. This CDR3 spans 12 amino acids. CDR3 sequence: CSVEGPGGTQYF. For the CDR3, the DNA is TGCAGCGTTGAAGGGCCGGGGGGTACGCAGTATTTT.

The chain recombines TRBV25-1 with TRBJ1-1; no definite D call. Germline-derived CDR1 and CDR2 are MGHDK and SYGVNS. The CDR3 has 15 residues. The V end lost 3 bases, the J end lost 3 bases, and 14 bases lay between the germline ends. The CDR3 loop is CASSEGGREHTEAFF. The DNA for the CDR3 is TGTGCCAGCAGTGAGGGAGGACGGGAGCACACTGAAGCTTTCTTT. The variable domain in full, completed from reference TRBV25-1 and TRBJ1-1, reads EADIYQTPRYLVIGTGKKITLECSQTMGHDKMYWYQQDPGMELHLIHYSYGVNSTEKGDLSSESTVSRIRTEHFPLTLESARPSHTSQYLCASSEGGREHTEAFFGQGTRLTVV.

The chain couples TRBV2 to TRBJ2-3; 7 bases match TRBD1. Germline CDR1 reads SNHLY; CDR2 reads FYNNEI. Trimming cost V 7 bases and J 0 bases; bases outside gene matches: 7. The CDR3 is 15 residues long. In DNA form, the CDR3 reads TGTGCCAGCACCCCGACAGGGTCCAGCACAGATACGCAGTATTTT. Its translation is CASTPTGSSTDTQYF.

The J gene is TRBJ2-7, the V gene TRBV5-6; unclear D gene. The CDR3 is 13 amino acids. Germline V CDR1 and CDR2: SGHDT, YYEEEE. With 2 bases removed from V and 0 bases from J, the gap between germline ends came to 6 bases. This chain's CDR3 is CASSLRNSYEQYF. The CDR3 DNA reads TGTGCCAGCAGCTTAAGGAACTCCTACGAGCAGTACTTC.

The V call is TRBV4-3, the J call TRBJ1-2; D is perhaps TRBD1 (5 bases). CDR3 size: 16 residues. V was cut by 1 base and J by 4 bases, with 16 bases left in between. The germline V gene encodes CDR1 LGHNA and CDR2 YSLEER. The DNA of the CDR3 is TGCGCCAGCAGCCAAGTTGCCGGGGGAGGAAGCTATGGCTACACCTTC. Its protein product is CASSQVAGGGSYGYTF.

The rearrangement uses TRBV25-1 and TRBJ2-7; D uncertain. The CDR3 spans 11 residues. V shed 7 bases and J shed 4 bases, with 8 bases lying between them. Germline values: CDR1 MGHDK, CDR2 SYGVNS. CDR3 DNA: TGTGCCAGCAACCTGGGGTACGAGCAGTACTTC. Translated, it gives CASNLGYEQYF.

The J gene is TRBJ1-1, the V gene TRBV9; no firm D call. The CDR3 loop spans 14 amino acids. The germline CDR1 and CDR2 sequences are SGDLS and YYNGEE. V was cut by 0 bases and J by 1 base, with 7 bases left in between. CDR3 DNA: TGTGCCAGCAGCGTAGAACGCTGGAACACTGAAGCTTTCTTT. Its translation: CASSVERWNTEAFF. Filled out from reference TRBV9 and TRBJ1-1, the complete variable domain reads DSGVTQTPKHLITATGQRVTLRCSPRSGDLSVYWYQQSLDQGLQFLIQYYNGEERAKGNILERFSAQQFPDLHSELNLSSLELGDSALYFCASSVERWNTEAFFGQGTRLTVV.

The chain employs TRBV9 and TRBJ1-1; no reliable D call. The ends were cut back, 2 bases at V and 5 bases at J, with 10 bases in the middle. CDR3 length equals 13 residues. Germline assignment: CDR1 SGDLS and CDR2 YYNGEE. The DNA of the CDR3 is TGTGCCAGCAGCGTCCTGATGGGAACTGAAGCTTTCTTT. This encodes CASSVLMGTEAFF.

This clone was counted between two and nine times. This chain joins TRBV6-5 and TRBJ1-1, with D hard to call. V was trimmed by 6 bases and J by 6 bases, leaving 17 bases between them. In germline, CDR1 is MNHEY, CDR2 SVGAGI. The CDR3 contains 14 residues. As DNA, the CDR3 is TGTGCCAGCAGCCCACTCAGAAGATACCCTGAAGCTTTCTTT. Its protein is CASSPLRRYPEAFF.

V gene TRBV7-2 combines with J gene TRBJ2-1; TRBD2 agrees at 12 bases. This CDR3 spans 19 amino acids. Unmatched junction bases numbered 7, after V lost 1 base and J lost 0 bases. Germline lookup yields CDR1 SGHTA and CDR2 FQGNSA. CDR3 sequence (DNA): TGTGCCAGCAGCTTAGGACTAGCGGGGGCCCACTACTCCTACAATGAGCAGTTCTTC. Translation gives CASSLGLAGAHYSYNEQFF.